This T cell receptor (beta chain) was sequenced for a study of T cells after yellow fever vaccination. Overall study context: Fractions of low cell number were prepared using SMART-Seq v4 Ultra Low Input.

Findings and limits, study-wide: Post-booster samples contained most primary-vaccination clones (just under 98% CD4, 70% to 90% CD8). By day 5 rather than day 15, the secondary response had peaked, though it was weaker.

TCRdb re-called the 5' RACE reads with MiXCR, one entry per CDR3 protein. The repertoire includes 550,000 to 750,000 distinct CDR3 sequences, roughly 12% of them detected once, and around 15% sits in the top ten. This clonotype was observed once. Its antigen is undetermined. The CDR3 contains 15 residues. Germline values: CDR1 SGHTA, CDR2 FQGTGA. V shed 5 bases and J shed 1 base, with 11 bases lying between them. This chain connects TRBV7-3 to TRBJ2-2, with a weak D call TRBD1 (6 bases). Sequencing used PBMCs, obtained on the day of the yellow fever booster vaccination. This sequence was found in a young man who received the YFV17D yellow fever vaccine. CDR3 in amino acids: CASSRTAQNTGELFF. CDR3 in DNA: TGTGCCAGCAGCCGGACAGCACAGAACACCGGGGAGCTGTTTTTT.